Here is one TCR beta chain with its context. PCR primers comprised 60 Vbeta and 13 Jbeta primers. TCRdb's table, derived via immunoSEQ multiplex PCR, lists solely in-frame clones and lacks some. The top ten clones hold more than 0.75% of a sample with some 140,000 clones, around three quarters of them seen once. This sample was included in a study of cytomegalovirus exposure and HLA in healthy donors. The sequence was obtained from a man aged 18 to 30 in good health and CMV-seronegative. The material sequenced was PBMCs.

The CDR3 loop is CASSPGLAGRVHEQFF. CDR3 bases: TGCGCCAGCAGCCCTGGACTAGCGGGGAGAGTCCATGAGCAGTTCTTC. V usage is TRBV4-3 and J usage is TRBJ2-1, with 12 bases matching TRBD2. CDR1 is LGHNA, CDR2 YSLEER, per germline. There are 16 residues in the CDR3. With 4 bases clipped from V and 8 bases from J, the junction kept 9 bases outside the gene matches.